This T cell receptor beta chain was identified in a study of blood T cell repertoires in COVID-19 (dated by TCRdb to about 2020). At the level of the whole study: The collaborator samples originated in the United States, Italy and Spain and spanned the acute and convalescent phases of COVID-19. The material from the prospective study consisted of cDNA or gDNA derived from T cells, B-cell-depleted T cells, or PBMCs. Deeply sampled blood TCRbeta repertoires from subjects exposed to, actively infected with, or recovered from COVID-19 were included in the dataset. The repertoires were made available in a free public database intended to serve as a resource for research on the immune response to SARS-CoV-2. Samples came from the ongoing ImmuneRACE study (first 160 participants) plus 1,254 subjects from 6 global collaborators. A de-identified subject ID, COVID-19 status, age in years and sex were almost always included in the sample metadata. HLA class I and class II types, where available, came from metadata supplied by the sample provider rather than from assay-based typing.

Summary of the overall study and its limitations: Clinical and demographic metadata were provided uncurated, with the amount varying by source and participant.

The immunoSEQ Assay, a bias-controlled multiplex PCR, was used to amplify TCRbeta CDR3 regions from genomic DNA. The paper's data handling went like this. Nucleated cell counts per sample were estimated from amplification of reference gene primers within the assay. To quantify the absolute abundance of each unique TCRbeta CDR3 rearrangement, sequence reads were collapsed and filtered. Productive Simpson clonality was computed per sample as the square root of Simpson's diversity index over productive rearrangements. TCRdb mirrors the immuneACCESS table, restricted to in-frame sequences. Some clones are absent from its copies; in checked studies, under half trace to an unresolved V gene, and the reason for the others is unknown. The V and J calls and the clone size are those of that table, but D and trimming were determined from the DNA. This sample holds 200,000 to 300,000 clones; around 89% were observed only once. 2.5% of the sample is held by the ten biggest clonotypes.

Comments on this clone: No antigen is known for it. No base qualities exist here, and no much larger clone lies one base off it.

Enrolling through a virtual design, the prospective study's participants ranged in age from roughly 18 to 89 years and lived across more than 20 United States geographic areas. Cohort assignment in the prospective study relied on participant-reported clinical history from a screening survey and a study questionnaire. Mobile phlebotomists in the prospective study collected whole blood, serum and a nasopharyngeal or oropharyngeal swab from every participant. Prospective study participants could optionally give additional blood draws and questionnaires over an approximately 2-month period. Prospective study blood samples were shipped either frozen or at room temperature before DNA extraction. The CDR3 sequence holds 14 residues, the cysteine and phenylalanine included. Of the read, only the CDR3 DNA is kept; its 42 bases are in frame from base 1. Unmatched junction bases come to 4, with V trimmed by 7 bases and J by 1 base. CDR1 is given as ENHRY and CDR2 as SYGVKD, both from the germline V gene.

What was sequenced was PBMCs or T cells enriched from blood (not recorded which). Recombination connected TRBV10-3 to TRBJ2-1, with 7 junctional bases fitting TRBD1. The TCR was taken from a woman in her 40s with acute COVID-19. The nucleotide sequence reads as follows: TGTGCCATCACCCCGACAGGGTCCTACAATGAGCAGTTCTTC. Translated, this is CAITPTGSYNEQFF.